The text below deals with one T cell receptor (beta chain). Its matching antigen is unknown. The record originates from a study of shared clonotypes between healthy human individuals. Per the original methods: Junction-only sequences produced by ImmunoSEQ had no quality scores, so filtering differed. Some clones are missing from TCRdb's copy, which holds only in-frame ones; the method was immunoSEQ multiplex PCR. That table is the source of V, J and clone size, and D and trimming were worked out from the DNA. The sample lists millions of clones, approximately 90% occurring once. Study conclusions and caveats: A few donors had roughly 5.2% of their naive CD4 clonotypes in common. Relative to clonotypes present in all four donors, those not shared had lower generation probabilities. Donor clonotype sharing was expected to depend on sequencing depth.

Looked up from germline, CDR1 is SEHNR and CDR2 is FQNEAQ (reference sequence). V gave up 1 base and J gave up 8 bases, with 12 bases separating them. The CDR3 loop spans 14 amino acids. The receptor's source is a man between 18 and 29 years old in good health. The chain employs TRBV7-9 and TRBJ2-1; maybe TRBD1 (7 bases). What was sequenced was naive CD4+ T cells sorted from blood. Documented subset: CD45RA+ positively selected. CDR3 in DNA: TGTGCCAGCAGCTTAGGGCAGGGGGAGGATGAGCAGTTCTTC. This sequence encodes CASSLGQGEDEQFF.